This entry lists 15 T cell receptor beta chains sequenced from one sample in a study of shared clonotypes between healthy human individuals. TCRdb's table, derived via immunoSEQ multiplex PCR, lists solely in-frame clones and lacks some. In the table there are millions of clones, 85% to 95% of which are singletons. Sample: naive CD4+ T cells sorted from blood. Sample subset: CD45RA+ positively selected. The source of these receptors is a man aged 18 to 29 in good health.

The V and J genes are TRBV15 and TRBJ1-1, with D unclear. Germline CDR1 and CDR2: LNHNV and YYDKDF (reference sequence). CDR3 length: 12 amino acids. Trimming removed 5 bases from V and 3 bases from J, with 7 bases in between. CDR3 coding DNA: TGTGCCACCAGCGGGCCCCACACTGAAGCTTTCTTT. It specifies CATSGPHTEAFF.

The chain has TRBV28 and TRBJ2-5; no reliable D call. The CDR3 extends over 11 amino acids. CDR1 MDHEN and CDR2 SYDVKM come from the germline V gene. Trimming left V 5 bases short and J 4 bases short, with 5 bases between. The CDR3 DNA reads TGTGCCAGCAGTCAACCAGAGACCCAGTACTTC. Amino acids: CASSQPETQYF.

V and J are TRBV19 and TRBJ1-4, with D hard to call. CDR3 length: 13 residues. Germline lookup yields CDR1 LNHDA and CDR2 SQIVND (reference sequence). The V end was cut by 6 bases, the J end by 0 bases, with 5 bases between. Here the CDR3 DNA reads TGTGCCAGTAGGGATTCAACTAATGAAAAACTGTTTTTT. Its protein is CASRDSTNEKLFF.

The V and J genes are TRBV5-1 and TRBJ2-6; 7 positions match TRBD1. CDR3 length: 15 amino acids. Trimming at V came to 4 bases and at J to 3 bases, leaving 4 bases not matched to a gene. The germline V gene has CDR1 SGHRS and CDR2 YFSETQ. The CDR3 is CASSQQGLGANVLTF. CDR3 in DNA: TGCGCCAGCAGCCAACAGGGGCTTGGGGCCAACGTCCTGACTTTC.

V gene TRBV5-4 combines with J gene TRBJ1-1; maybe TRBD1 (5 bases). The germline CDR1 and CDR2 sequences are SGHNT and YYREEE (reference sequence). V was pared by 7 bases and J by 7 bases, with 14 bases between. There are 12 residues in the CDR3. The CDR3 region is CASLADGGEAFF. CDR3 in DNA: TGTGCCAGCCTTGCCGATGGGGGTGAAGCTTTCTTT. Variable domain in full (rest from reference TRBV5-4 and TRBJ1-1): ETGVTQSPTHLIKTRGQQVTLRCSSQSGHNTVSWYQQALGQGPQFIFQYYREEENGRGNFPPRFSGLQFPNYSSELNVNALELDDSALYLCASLADGGEAFFGQGTRLTVV.

V is TRBV5-1 and J is TRBJ2-7; possible D gene TRBD1, 6 bases. The CDR3 sequence is 13 residues long. Germline lookup yields CDR1 SGHRS and CDR2 YFSETQ. V was shortened by 7 bases and J by 2 bases, with 13 bases between the two germline ends. The CDR3 here is CASGRGGTYEQYF. In DNA, the CDR3 is TGCGCCAGCGGCCGAGGGGGAACCTACGAGCAGTACTTC.

The CDR3 reads CASSTGGFYSPLHF. The CDR3 nucleotides are TGTGCCAGCAGCACAGGGGGCTTTTATTCACCCCTCCACTTT. V usage is TRBV28 and J usage is TRBJ1-6; 9 bases are a match to TRBD1. The CDR3 is made up of 14 amino acids. J lost 8 bases, V lost 6 bases, and 5 bases had no gene match. Looked up from germline, CDR1 is MDHEN and CDR2 is SYDVKM.

CDR3 DNA: TGTGCCAGCAGCTTCGGGACTACAACTATGGCGGGCTACACCTTC. It encodes CASSFGTTTMAGYTF. The chain uses TRBV7-9 and TRBJ1-2, with D maybe TRBD1 (5 bases). The CDR3 spans 15 residues. Germline-derived CDR1 and CDR2 are SEHNR and FQNEAQ (reference sequence). V was pared by 3 bases and J by 8 bases, with 19 bases between. Full variable domain (missing parts from reference TRBV7-9 and TRBJ1-2): DTGVSQNPRHKITKRGQNVTFRCDPISEHNRLYWYRQTLGQGPEFLTYFQNEAQLEKSRLLSDRFSAERPKGSFSTLEIQRTEQGDSAMYLCASSFGTTTMAGYTFGSGTRLTVV.

The rearrangement uses TRBV6-5 and TRBJ1-2; possibly TRBD1 for D (6 bases). The germline V and J ends were trimmed by 7 bases and 0 bases, with 15 bases remaining between them. CDR1 is MNHEY, CDR2 SVGAGI, per germline. The length of the CDR3 is 15 residues. The DNA for the CDR3 is TGTGCCAGCACCAACCTCGGGGGCCCTAACTATGGCTACACCTTC. Protein product: CASTNLGGPNYGYTF.

A word on this clone: The same CDR3 arises from other DNA sequences in this sample as well. This chain uses TRBV5-1 with TRBJ2-7, with 8 positions matching TRBD1. Trimming took 0 bases from V and 3 from J; bases not matched to a gene: 2. Germline V CDR1 and CDR2: SGHRS, YFSETQ. The length of the CDR3 is 14 residues. CDR3 DNA: TGCGCCAGCAGCTTGGTAGGACAGGGCTACGAGCAGTACTTC. Its translation is CASSLVGQGYEQYF.

The chain combines TRBV10-1 with TRBJ2-5; tentatively, D is TRBD1 (5 bases). The germline V gene has CDR1 WNHNN and CDR2 SYGVQD (reference sequence). The CDR3 is 16 residues long. The V and J ends lost 3 bases and 2 bases respectively, with 16 bases between them. Here the CDR3 DNA reads TGCGCCAGCAGTGAAAGGGCGTTGGGGCATCAAGAGACCCAGTACTTC. Its translation is CASSERALGHQETQYF.

The V and J genes are TRBV13 and TRBJ1-1, with D unresolved. Germline loops: CDR1 PRHDT, CDR2 FYEKMQ (reference sequence). The CDR3 consists of 11 residues. V was pared by 7 bases and J by 11 bases, with 14 bases between. CDR3 region: CASNKWGMAFF. CDR3 nucleotide sequence: TGTGCCAGCAACAAATGGGGAATGGCTTTCTTT.

The chain has TRBV9 and TRBJ2-7; 8 bases agree with TRBD1. V shed 4 bases, J shed 3 bases, and the junction held 3 bases outside the gene matches. CDR3 length equals 13 residues. Germline V gene lookup returns CDR1 SGDLS and CDR2 YYNGEE. The CDR3: CASSLGQGYEQYF. CDR3 DNA sequence: TGTGCCAGCAGCCTTGGACAGGGCTACGAGCAGTACTTC.

This rearrangement joins TRBV27 to TRBJ2-7; 9 bases are a match to TRBD1. J lost 0 bases, V lost 5 bases, and 8 bases had no gene match. This CDR3 spans 16 amino acids. The V gene's germline CDR1 is MNHEY and CDR2 SMNVEV (reference sequence). In nucleotides, the CDR3 is TGTGCCAGCAGTATAACCGGGACAGGGATCTCCTACGAGCAGTACTTC. Translation gives CASSITGTGISYEQYF.

V and J are TRBV5-1 and TRBJ2-3; unclear D gene. Trimming pared 5 bases from V and 0 bases from J, leaving 10 bases between. Germline V gives CDR1 SGHRS, CDR2 YFSETQ. This CDR3 has 14 residues. CDR3 DNA: TGCGCCAGCAGTACGGGCCCTAGCACAGATACGCAGTATTTT. This gives the protein CASSTGPSTDTQYF.